The 18 T cell receptor beta chains in this list originate from one sample, sequenced in a study of graft-versus-host responses after intestinal transplantation. These receptors have no identified antigens. The protocol was immunoSEQ multiplex PCR, while the TCRdb copy is restricted to in-frame clones and leaves out a portion. Here the sample spans about 41,000 clones, 85% to 95% being singletons. The input for sequencing was unstimulated CD8+ T cells sorted from spleen or lymph node cells, taken before transplant. These receptors all come from a human donor who was the organ donor for an intestinal transplant.

The count of this clone is one. The J gene is TRBJ1-2, the V gene TRBV2, with a possible D match to TRBD1 (6 bases). Trimming shortened V by 5 bases and J by 7 bases, and 23 bases separated the two germline ends. The CDR3 consists of 16 residues. Looked up from germline, CDR1 is SNHLY and CDR2 is FYNNEI. This CDR3 is CASSRHRVLTLSGYTF. The CDR3 DNA is TGTGCCAGCAGTCGGCACAGGGTGCTAACTTTAAGTGGCTACACCTTC.

The chain carries TRBV7-9 and TRBJ2-5, with D unclear. The better agreement between TRBJ2-7 and the DNA end casts doubt on the J call. Germline CDR1 is SEHNR and CDR2 is FQNEAQ (reference sequence). This CDR3 is built from 12 residues. DNA of the CDR3: TGTGCCAGCAGCAGCATCTACTACGAGCAGTACTTC. Translated: CASSSIYYEQYF.

The rearrangement uses TRBV29-1 and TRBJ1-2; a possible D gene is TRBD1 (6 bases). The CDR3 loop spans 13 amino acids. Trimming took off 6 bases at V and 4 bases at J, with 15 bases between the two ends. Germline V lookup: CDR1 SQVTM, CDR2 ANQGSEA. The CDR3 region has the DNA TGCAGCGTCGTGCAGGGGTCGGGCTATGGCTACACCTTC. As protein: CSVVQGSGYGYTF.

On this clone: The same CDR3 arises from other DNA sequences in this sample as well. This CDR3 is CASGLVAYEQYF. DNA of the CDR3: TGTGCTAGTGGTTTGGTAGCATACGAGCAGTACTTC. The chain couples TRBV12-5 to TRBJ2-7; D not resolved. Trimming shortened V by 0 bases and J by 4 bases, and 4 bases separated the two germline ends. From germline, CDR1 is LGHNT and CDR2 FRNRAP. The CDR3 sequence is 12 residues long.

The V gene is TRBV6-5, the J gene TRBJ2-7, with 10 bases that match TRBD1. The CDR3 length is 15 residues. The ends lost 4 bases at V and 2 bases at J; junction bases unmatched: 5. The germline V gene encodes CDR1 MNHEY and CDR2 SVGAGI. CDR3 in amino acids: CASSFTGTGAYEQYF. The CDR3 DNA is TGTGCCAGCAGTTTTACCGGGACAGGGGCCTACGAGCAGTACTTC.

The rearrangement joins TRBV10-1 to TRBJ2-5; 10 bases line up with TRBD1. V was pared by 2 bases and J by 1 base, with 4 bases of the junction left unmatched. The CDR3 contains 16 residues. Germline CDR1 is WNHNN and CDR2 is SYGVQD (reference sequence). CDR3 sequence reads: CASSERDRGGQETQYF. The CDR3 nucleotides are TGCGCCAGCAGTGAGCGGGACAGGGGAGGCCAAGAGACCCAGTACTTC.

The J gene is TRBJ2-3, the V gene TRBV15; 15 nucleotides line up with TRBD2. V was pared by 3 bases and J by 0 bases, with 4 bases of the junction left unmatched. The germline V gene has CDR1 LNHNV and CDR2 YYDKDF (reference sequence). The CDR3 runs to 18 residues. The chain's CDR3 is CATSRGLAGGTSTDTQYF. The CDR3 region has the DNA TGTGCCACCAGCAGGGGACTAGCGGGGGGCACTAGCACAGATACGCAGTATTTT.

The CDR3 sequence: CASSSVAGSGHTQYF. DNA of the CDR3: TGTGCCAGCAGCTCCGTAGCGGGGTCGGGACATACGCAGTATTTT. The chain couples TRBV5-4 to TRBJ2-3; 8 nucleotides match TRBD2. Trimming cost V 3 bases and J 7 bases; bases outside gene matches: 10. The V gene's germline CDR1 is SGHNT and CDR2 YYREEE (reference sequence). The CDR3 spans 15 residues.

V gene TRBV29-1 combines with J gene TRBJ2-2; D is perhaps TRBD2 (5 bases). Per the germline V gene, CDR1 is SQVTM and CDR2 is ANQGSEA. The germline V and J ends were trimmed by 1 base and 2 bases, with 11 bases remaining between them. The CDR3 has 15 residues. CDR3 residues: CSVEVGDLNTGELFF. CDR3 DNA: TGCAGCGTTGAAGTCGGGGATCTAAACACCGGGGAGCTGTTTTTT.

The chain combines TRBV9 with TRBJ2-2, with 9 bases aligning to TRBD2. This CDR3 spans 15 amino acids. CDR1 and CDR2 (germline): SGDLS, YYNGEE. J gave up 6 bases and V 0 bases, and 3 bases lay outside the gene matches. The CDR3 reads CASSVEGLAPGELFF. The CDR3 nucleotides are TGTGCCAGCAGCGTAGAGGGACTAGCCCCCGGGGAGCTGTTTTTT.

This clone came up once. V usage is TRBV30 and J usage is TRBJ2-5; perhaps TRBD2 as D (6 bases). The last part of the DNA fits TRBJ2-7 better; the J call may be wrong. Germline CDR1 and CDR2: GTSNPN and SVGIG (reference sequence). This CDR3 region has 13 residues. The CDR3 is CAFRAGFGGEQYF. CDR3 nucleotides: TGTGCCTTTCGGGCGGGGTTCGGGGGCGAGCAGTACTTC.

The V call is TRBV7-3, the J call TRBJ2-7, with 8 nucleotides matching TRBD1. V shed 6 bases and J 2 bases; nucleotides not matched to a gene: 9. This CDR3 comprises 15 residues. CDR1 is SGHTA, CDR2 FQGTGA, per germline. The CDR3 region has the DNA TGTGCCAGCAGACCTAAGGACAGGGCCACCTACGAGCAGTACTTC. This gives the protein CASRPKDRATYEQYF.

The chain links TRBV5-8 to TRBJ2-1; 12 nucleotides align to TRBD2. Per germline, CDR1 SGHTS and CDR2 YDEGEE. This CDR3 comprises 18 residues. V was pared by 1 base and J by 2 bases, with 7 bases of the junction left unmatched. The CDR3 region is CASSLLRTSGVPYNEQFF. The CDR3 DNA sequence: TGTGCCAGCAGCTTGTTGCGGACTAGCGGGGTACCCTACAATGAGCAGTTCTTC.

The genes are TRBV6-5 and TRBJ1-5, with a weak D call TRBD1 (5 bases). There are 14 residues in the CDR3. V lost 2 bases to trimming and J lost 1 base, with 6 bases between them. Germline V gene data show CDR1 as MNHEY and CDR2 as SVGAGI. The CDR3 protein is CASSYGGSNQPQHF. The CDR3 coding sequence is TGTGCCAGCAGTTACGGGGGAAGCAATCAGCCCCAGCATTTT.

J is TRBJ2-3 and V is TRBV10-3; no definite D call. CDR3 length: 16 residues. V was cut by 2 bases and J by 0 bases, with 12 bases left in between. The germline CDR1 and CDR2 sequences are ENHRY and SYGVKD. CDR3: CAISENPGPSTDTQYF. The CDR3 DNA sequence: TGTGCCATCAGTGAGAATCCTGGACCTAGCACAGATACGCAGTATTTT.

The chain carries TRBV6-4 and TRBJ2-7; 7 bases are a match to TRBD1. The CDR3 loop spans 18 amino acids. J gave up 2 bases and V 0 bases, and 13 bases lay outside the gene matches. Germline V lookup: CDR1 MRHNA, CDR2 SNTAGT. The CDR3 DNA reads TGTGCCAGCAGTGACTCATCGAGAGGGGACAGCCAGACCTACGAGCAGTACTTC. Protein: CASSDSSRGDSQTYEQYF.

V gene TRBV27 combines with J gene TRBJ2-3; 13 bases align to TRBD2. Germline V gene lookup returns CDR1 MNHEY and CDR2 SMNVEV (reference sequence). V shed 3 bases, J shed 4 bases, and the junction held 4 bases outside the gene matches. This CDR3 has 16 amino acids. The CDR3 sequence is CASSFVLAGGPDTQYF. In DNA form, the CDR3 reads TGTGCCAGCAGTTTTGTACTAGCGGGGGGGCCAGATACGCAGTATTTT.

The chain uses TRBV12-5 and TRBJ1-2; D gene uncertain. Germline CDR1 is LGHNT and CDR2 is FRNRAP. The V gene lost 6 bases and the J gene lost 2 bases, with 7 bases spanning the gap. This CDR3 has 12 residues. The CDR3 loop is CASGFANYGYTF. In nucleotides, the CDR3 is TGTGCTAGTGGCTTCGCCAACTATGGCTACACCTTC. Together with reference TRBV12-5 and TRBJ1-2, the CDR3 gives the full variable domain: DARVTQTPRHKVTEMGQEVTMRCQPILGHNTVFWYRQTMMQGLELLAYFRNRAPLDDSGMPKDRFSAEMPDATLATLKIQPSEPRDSAVYFCASGFANYGYTFGSGTRLTVV.